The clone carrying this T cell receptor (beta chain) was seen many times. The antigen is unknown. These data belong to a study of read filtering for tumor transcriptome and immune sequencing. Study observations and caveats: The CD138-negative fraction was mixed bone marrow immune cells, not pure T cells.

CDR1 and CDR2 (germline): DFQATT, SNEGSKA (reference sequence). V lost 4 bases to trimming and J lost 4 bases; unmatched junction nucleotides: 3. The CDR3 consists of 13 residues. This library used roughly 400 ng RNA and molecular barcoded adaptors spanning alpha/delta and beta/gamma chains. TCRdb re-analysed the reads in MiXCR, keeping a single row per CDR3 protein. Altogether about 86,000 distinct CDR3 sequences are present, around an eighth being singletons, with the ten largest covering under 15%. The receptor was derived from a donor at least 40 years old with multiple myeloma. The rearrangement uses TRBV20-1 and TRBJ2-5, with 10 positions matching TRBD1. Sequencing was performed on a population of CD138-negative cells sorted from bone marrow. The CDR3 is CSAIDRGRETQYF. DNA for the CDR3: TGCAGTGCTATCGACAGGGGGCGAGAGACCCAGTACTTC.